This T cell receptor beta chain was obtained from a study of cytomegalovirus exposure and HLA in healthy donors. General observations from the study: Earlier analysis found most TCR beta V segments productive about 87% or about 30% of the time.

On this clone: The antigen is unknown.

Germline values: CDR1 MDHEN, CDR2 SYDVKM. Deletions cut 2 bases from V and 7 bases from J, with 14 bases between. The CDR3 is 14 amino acids. The PCR made use of 60 Vbeta and 13 Jbeta primers. Repertoires were generated with immunoSEQ multiplex PCR, while TCRdb's copy carries only in-frame clones and drops some. The table has 95,000 to 150,000 clones, 77% seen once. The clonotype comes from a woman in her thirties or forties in good health and CMV-seropositive. V and J are TRBV28 and TRBJ1-2; D remains ambiguous. The source material was PBMCs. CDR3 region: CASSLIFGSGGYTF. The CDR3 DNA reads TGTGCCAGCAGTTTAATTTTCGGAAGCGGTGGCTACACCTTC.